A single sample is the source of the 27 T cell receptor beta chains below, sequenced in a study of blood T cell repertoires in COVID-19 (dated by TCRdb to the early 2020s). Receptor amplification or capture employed the immunoSEQ multiplex PCR assay. TCRdb retrieved this table from immuneACCESS and kept in-frame rearrangements only. Not all clones are present; in checked studies, unresolved V genes account for under half, and no reason is known for the remainder. The sample table contains around 190,000 clones; only one count was recorded for under 85% of them. Of the sample, 6% to 8.5% is held by the ten largest clones. The sample taken for sequencing was peripheral blood. The origin of the receptors is a woman in her 70s with COVID-19, enrolled during active disease.

The V call is TRBV6-5, the J call TRBJ1-1; weak D call: TRBD1 (6 bases). The germline CDR1 and CDR2 sequences are MNHEY and SVGAGI. Between the trimmed V and J ends, which lost 2 bases and 5 bases, there was a span of 15 bases. This CDR3 has 15 amino acids. The CDR3 sequence is CASSYGQGSSTEAFF. CDR3 DNA: TGTGCCAGCAGTTACGGGCAGGGGTCGTCGACTGAAGCTTTCTTT.

The chain recombines TRBV5-4 with TRBJ1-6; perhaps TRBD1 as D (6 bases). The V end was cut by 4 bases, the J end by 7 bases, with 15 bases between. CDR3 size: 15 residues. Germline CDR1 SGHNT, CDR2 YYREEE (reference sequence). The CDR3 is CASSLSGTINSPLHF. The CDR3 bases are TGTGCCAGCAGCCTATCCGGGACAATAAATTCACCCCTCCACTTT.

This clone was counted only a few times. V gene TRBV11-2 combines with J gene TRBJ2-1, with 8 bases that match TRBD2. After removal of 1 base from V and 7 bases from J, the junction contained 12 bases not matched to a gene. There are 17 residues in the CDR3. Germline V gene data show CDR1 as SGHAT and CDR2 as FQNNGV. The CDR3 sequence: CASSLAGMGGRWNEQFF. The CDR3 DNA follows: TGTGCCAGCAGCTTAGCGGGGATGGGCGGGAGGTGGAATGAGCAGTTCTTC. The whole variable domain, filled in from reference TRBV11-2 and TRBJ2-1, reads EAGVAQSPRYKIIEKRQSVAFWCNPISGHATLYWYQQILGQGPKLLIQFQNNGVVDDSQLPKDRFSAERLKGVDSTLKIQPAKLEDSAVYLCASSLAGMGGRWNEQFFGPGTRLTVL.

The rearrangement uses TRBV4-3 and TRBJ1-5, with D maybe TRBD1 (5 bases). V lost 0 bases to trimming and J lost 4 bases, with 16 bases between them. Germline V CDR1 and CDR2: LGHNA, YSLEER. The CDR3 is 17 amino acids. CDR3 sequence (DNA): TGCGCCAGCAGCCAAGACTTAGGGGCAGTACAAAATCAGCCCCAGCATTTT. It encodes CASSQDLGAVQNQPQHF.

The chain combines TRBV5-1 with TRBJ2-7, with a tentative D call TRBD2 (6 bases). The CDR3 has 13 residues. Germline CDR1 SGHRS, CDR2 YFSETQ. V lost 4 bases, J lost 6 bases, and 14 bases lay in between. The CDR3: CASSTVSRGEQYF. The CDR3 nucleotides read TGCGCCAGCAGCACGGTCTCGCGGGGCGAGCAGTACTTC.

This clone has more than one count but fewer than ten. The rearrangement uses TRBV6-4 and TRBJ2-3, with TRBD2 identical over 7 bases. The CDR3 spans 14 residues. V shed 6 bases, J shed 3 bases, and the junction held 6 bases outside the gene matches. Germline-derived CDR1 and CDR2 are MRHNA and SNTAGT. CDR3 DNA: TGTGCCAGCAGCCTTGGGGGGGAGACAGATACGCAGTATTTT. It encodes CASSLGGETDTQYF.

This clone appeared a single time. This chain uses TRBV19 with TRBJ2-7, with TRBD1 identical over 8 bases. CDR3 size: 18 residues. J lost 2 bases, V lost 9 bases, and 21 bases had no gene match. From germline, CDR1 is LNHDA and CDR2 SQIVND (reference sequence). The CDR3 coding sequence is TGTGCCAGCGGTGGGGCGAAGTGGTACCCGGGACAGGCCTACGAGCAGTACTTC. Translated: CASGGAKWYPGQAYEQYF.

The chain has TRBV2 and TRBJ2-1; the D gene is possibly TRBD2 (6 bases). The germline V and J ends were trimmed by 4 bases and 5 bases, with 18 bases remaining between them. Germline V gene data show CDR1 as SNHLY and CDR2 as FYNNEI. The CDR3 consists of 16 residues. The CDR3 sequence: CASSAQGGRGDNEQFF. The DNA for the CDR3 is TGTGCCAGCAGTGCACAAGGAGGGAGAGGGGACAATGAGCAGTTCTTC.

This clone was found once. The V and J genes are TRBV24-1 and TRBJ2-2, with TRBD1 matching over 8 bases. J gave up 8 bases and V 4 bases, and 8 bases lay outside the gene matches. Germline V gives CDR1 KGHDR, CDR2 SFDVKD. CDR3 length equals 15 residues. The CDR3 sequence: CATSERTGRRGELFF. DNA for the CDR3: TGTGCCACCAGTGAAAGGACAGGGAGAAGAGGGGAGCTGTTTTTT.

In its sample, this clone was seen a few times. The rearrangement links TRBV19 to TRBJ2-7, with a tentative D call TRBD2 (5 bases). V was pared by 4 bases and J by 3 bases, with 13 bases between. CDR3 length: 14 amino acids. Germline CDR1 LNHDA, CDR2 SQIVND (reference sequence). The CDR3, as DNA: TGTGCCAGTAGTACCCCCTTGGGAGTCTACGAGCAGTACTTC. This sequence encodes CASSTPLGVYEQYF.

This sequence joins TRBV19 and TRBJ2-2, with D possibly TRBD1 on 6 matching bases. V lost 6 bases and J 6 bases, leaving 17 bases between the germline ends. The CDR3 spans 15 residues. CDR1 LNHDA and CDR2 SQIVND come from the germline V gene (reference sequence). The CDR3 DNA reads as TGTGCCAGTAGGGCACAGGGCCGAGGGGCCGGGGAGCTGTTTTTT. Amino acid sequence: CASRAQGRGAGELFF.

The chain carries TRBV7-2 and TRBJ2-7, with TRBD1 matching 9 bases. J was trimmed by 3 bases and V by 1 base; bases with no gene match: 7. In germline, CDR1 is SGHTA, CDR2 FQGNSA. There are 16 residues in the CDR3. The CDR3 nucleotides are TGTGCCAGCAGCTTAGTTCCGGGACAGGGTAACTACGAGCAGTACTTC. Translated: CASSLVPGQGNYEQYF.

This clone was seen only once. The V and J genes are TRBV29-1 and TRBJ2-7, with D perhaps TRBD1 (5 bases). The CDR3 has 13 residues. CDR1 is SQVTM, CDR2 ANQGSEA, per germline. V was pared by 1 base and J by 6 bases, with 13 bases between. CDR3 sequence: CSVEVSRVGEQYF. The CDR3 DNA reads as TGCAGCGTTGAAGTAAGCAGGGTCGGCGAGCAGTACTTC.

V usage is TRBV5-1 and J usage is TRBJ1-3, with D perhaps matching TRBD1 (6 bases). The length of the CDR3 is 16 residues. V lost 3 bases to trimming and J lost 2 bases, with 15 bases between them. Germline assignment: CDR1 SGHRS and CDR2 YFSETQ. In DNA, the CDR3 is TGCGCCAGCAGCTCGATTCAGGGGTTTACTGGAAACACCATATATTTT. As protein: CASSSIQGFTGNTIYF.

In this sample, this clone turned up a few times. V gene TRBV6-5 combines with J gene TRBJ2-7, with 11 nucleotides matching TRBD1. The CDR3 loop spans 15 amino acids. V lost 4 bases to trimming and J lost 3 bases; unmatched junction nucleotides: 5. Germline assignment: CDR1 MNHEY and CDR2 SVGAGI. CDR3 nucleotides: TGTGCCAGCAGTTTGGACAGGGGGCTCTACTACGAGCAGTACTTC. Its translation: CASSLDRGLYYEQYF.

The J gene is TRBJ2-1, the V gene TRBV3-1 (or the pseudogene TRBV3-2); D might be TRBD2 (6 bases). The V gene's germline CDR1 is LGHDT and CDR2 YNNKEL (reference sequence). The CDR3 runs to 14 residues. V lost 4 bases and J 6 bases, leaving 13 bases between the germline ends. CDR3 in DNA: TGTGCCAGCAGCCGACTAGGCCTCCTCAATGAGCAGTTCTTC. Amino acid sequence: CASSRLGLLNEQFF.

J is TRBJ1-2 and V is TRBV6-5; no clear D. The CDR3 is 16 residues long. Trimming stripped 0 bases from V and 3 bases from J, with 14 bases between. Germline V gene data show CDR1 as MNHEY and CDR2 as SVGAGI. The chain's CDR3 is CASSYSLAGADYGYTF. The CDR3 DNA is TGTGCCAGCAGTTACTCATTGGCAGGAGCGGACTATGGCTACACCTTC.

The chain recombines TRBV18 with TRBJ2-7; 10 bases agree with TRBD2. The germline gives CDR1 KGHSH, CDR2 LQKENI. The V and J ends lost 8 bases and 5 bases, in that order; junction bases with no gene match: 12. CDR3 length: 15 residues. For the CDR3, the DNA is TGTGCCAGCACCCAAGCTATAGCGGGAGGCGACGAGCAGTACTTC. This gives the protein CASTQAIAGGDEQYF.

The rearrangement joins TRBV19 to TRBJ2-1; 10 positions match TRBD1. The CDR3 is 17 amino acids. V gave up 6 bases and J gave up 7 bases; unmatched junction bases: 15. CDR1 and CDR2 (germline): LNHDA, SQIVND (reference sequence). The CDR3 sequence: CASSSLPGQGIGNEQFF. The CDR3 DNA sequence: TGTGCCAGTAGCAGCCTCCCGGGACAGGGGATCGGTAATGAGCAGTTCTTC.

The genes are TRBV15 and TRBJ2-3; 7 bases match TRBD2. The trim removed 1 base at V and 2 bases at J, leaving 6 bases unmatched. Germline loops: CDR1 LNHNV, CDR2 YYDKDF (reference sequence). The CDR3 spans 16 residues. The chain's CDR3 is CATSRGLAEPTDTQYF. The CDR3 region has the DNA TGTGCCACCAGCAGAGGCCTAGCGGAACCCACAGATACGCAGTATTTT.

The chain links TRBV5-6 to TRBJ2-4; weak D call: TRBD1 (6 bases). The CDR3 length is 16 residues. Per the germline V gene, CDR1 is SGHDT and CDR2 is YYEEEE. V lost 3 bases to trimming and J lost 1 base, with 14 bases between them. CDR3 sequence (DNA): TGTGCCAGCAGCTCTTGGGGGCTGAGGGCCAAAAACATTCAGTACTTC. It yields the protein CASSSWGLRAKNIQYF.

V usage is TRBV7-2 and J usage is TRBJ1-2, with 9 bases fitting TRBD1. There are 15 residues in the CDR3. J was trimmed by 3 bases and V by 1 base; bases with no gene match: 3. The germline CDR1 and CDR2 sequences are SGHTA and FQGNSA. CDR3 sequence: CASSLGQGGHYGYTF. The CDR3 coding sequence is TGTGCCAGCAGCTTAGGACAGGGGGGTCACTATGGCTACACCTTC.

The chain has TRBV28 and TRBJ1-1; 9 bases fit TRBD1. This CDR3 contains 13 residues. CDR1 is MDHEN, CDR2 SYDVKM, per germline. After removal of 6 bases from V and 1 base from J, the junction contained 0 bases not matched to a gene. CDR3 in DNA: TGTGCCAGCAGGGACAGGGGGAACACTGAAGCTTTCTTT. Its protein is CASRDRGNTEAFF.

The gene calls are TRBV5-1 and TRBJ2-1; 14 bases line up with TRBD2. With 4 bases clipped from V and 3 bases from J, the junction kept 0 bases outside the gene matches. Germline V gene data show CDR1 as SGHRS and CDR2 as YFSETQ. CDR3 length: 15 residues. The CDR3 sequence is CASSGTSGSYNEQFF. The CDR3 DNA follows: TGCGCCAGCAGCGGGACTAGCGGGAGCTACAATGAGCAGTTCTTC.

This chain joins TRBV27 and TRBJ2-7, with TRBD2 matching over 8 bases. The ends lost 0 bases at V and 3 bases at J; junction bases unmatched: 10. The CDR3 contains 17 residues. Germline CDR1 is MNHEY and CDR2 is SMNVEV (reference sequence). The CDR3 nucleotides are TGTGCCAGCAGTTTATCGGGTCCACGGGAGGGCAACTACGAGCAGTACTTC. This translates into CASSLSGPREGNYEQYF.

The gene calls are TRBV4-3 and TRBJ1-6; tentative D call: TRBD1 (5 bases). In germline, CDR1 is LGHNA, CDR2 YSLEER. This CDR3 spans 15 amino acids. The ends were cut back, 1 base at V and 9 bases at J, with 13 bases in the middle. The CDR3 bases are TGCGCCAGCAGCCAAGTGGGCGGGGCGGCTTCACCCCTCCACTTT. It is translated as CASSQVGGAASPLHF.

The chain links TRBV6-5 to TRBJ2-5, with 11 bases that match TRBD2. The CDR3 length is 14 residues. The V segment lost 6 bases and the J segment 5 bases; nucleotides outside the gene matches: 5. Germline lookup yields CDR1 MNHEY and CDR2 SVGAGI. CDR3 region: CASRIAGGIETQYF. The CDR3 DNA sequence: TGTGCCAGCAGAATAGCGGGAGGGATTGAGACCCAGTACTTC.